Listed here is a single T cell receptor (beta chain). Its antigen is not yet known. The sample holds no much larger clone one base away, and base qualities are not on file. Each sample was amplified in two independent genomic DNA replicates, using about 0.52 ug for blood and roughly 1.5 ug for tumor or normal breast. TCRB sequencing of genomic DNA was carried out with the ImmunoSeq Intro kit according to the manufacturer's instructions. The multiplex PCR ran for 25 to 40 cycles using proprietary primers and spike-in control sequences for absolute quantification. Single-end 150-bp reads were used to sequence an 87-bp fragment covering the CDR3 and the flanking V and J genes. Each lane of an Illumina MiSeq running version 3.0 chemistry carried seven multiplexed samples, with two replicates apiece. As for how the authors treated the data: Raw data were processed by the vendor's proprietary pipeline, with both replicates merged into one result per sample. To define clonotypes, the study grouped productive rearrangements that shared the V-gene family, CDR3 amino acid sequence and J-gene segment. To compute clonality, the normalized Shannon entropy (Pielou evenness) of TCRB abundances was subtracted from 1. T cell density was estimated by dividing total templates by the number of input cells inferred from the DNA input amount. Recon was used with default parameters to estimate total repertoire diversity and clonality. A clonotype was considered tumor-enriched if its abundance in tumor exceeded 0.1% and was at least 32-fold higher than its abundance in normal breast. TCRdb took this table from immuneACCESS and kept in-frame rearrangements with V and J called. Such tables lack part of the clones; where checked against another copy, unresolved V genes explain under half of the gap, and the rest is unexplained. V and J calls and clone size are copied from that table; D and trimming were computed from the DNA. For this sample there are 35,000 to 45,000 clones; over 70% appear just once. About 7% of the sample comes from the top ten.

V is trimmed back by 0 bases and J by 7 bases, and the junction contains 3 bases that no gene match accounts for. The CDR3 spans 16 residues, from the cysteine through the phenylalanine. The kept DNA is CDR3 alone, 48 bases in frame from the first base. Reading the germline V gene gives CDR1 SGHVS and CDR2 FQNEAQ. The study profiled bulk TCR beta-chain repertoires in matched peripheral blood, tumor and adjacent normal breast tissue taken from about 15 patients with early-stage breast cancer. Before surgery, whole blood (about 5-10 mL) was collected into EDTA tubes and processed within 2 hours. Peripheral blood mononuclear cells were isolated by Ficoll-Paque centrifugation in SepMate-50 tubes. PBMCs were cryopreserved in aliquots of roughly 1.9 to 4 million cells in about 90% FBS with around 10% DMSO and kept in liquid nitrogen. The Qiagen AllPrep DNA/RNA Mini kit was used for genomic DNA extraction.

The sample belongs to a study of early stage breast cancer tumors (dated by TCRdb to 2017 to 2019). Looking at the study overall: Of the 15 to 20 invasive breast tumors, roughly 12 were found to be estrogen receptor-positive, progesterone receptor-positive and HER2-negative. About 65% of the 12 ER+/PR+/HER2- tumors were invasive ductal carcinomas, while the other four were invasive lobular carcinomas. Across all samples, around 2.9 million templates representing around 1 million unique clonotypes were detected. On average, each sample had around 10-fold read coverage.

Findings and caveats that apply to the study as a whole: Compared with adjacent normal breast tissue, tumors had higher clonality and 2 to 3-fold greater T cell density. The small cohort size prevented analysis by tumor subtype. Chain pairing and functional markers such as CD4, CD8 and FOXP3 were not captured by bulk genomic DNA sequencing of unsorted cells. Enriched TCRB sequences shared across patients were found to be mostly commonly generated sequences that were unlikely to play an important role in the tumor microenvironment. Repertoires from blood and normal breast were more alike than repertoires from blood and tumor, and in about 90% of the 16 patients, comparing each tissue with blood separated tumor from normal.

Sequencing was performed on blood. The chain employs TRBV7-8 and TRBJ2-1, with 13 bases in between that match TRBD2. The sequence was obtained from a person aged 55-75 years with breast cancer. The DNA sequence is as follows: TGTGCCAGCAGCTTAGCCGGGACTAGCGGGGATAATGAGCAGTTCTTC. Its translation is CASSLAGTSGDNEQFF.